This T cell receptor beta chain originates from a study of spatial heterogeneity in lung cancer. Noted time point: sample taken at primary tumor resection. Trimming removed 4 bases from V and 1 base from J; junction bases left unmatched: 4. Germline CDR1 reads KGHDR; CDR2 reads SFDVKD. The CDR3 consists of 15 residues. TCRdb ran MiXCR on the 5' RACE reads and lists one entry per CDR3 protein. The sample has roughly 21,000 distinct CDR3 sequences; about 3.5% are singletons. This clonotype was recorded at least ten times. The clonotype was recovered from a female donor with early-stage non-small cell lung cancer. The rearrangement uses TRBV24-1 and TRBJ2-3, with 7 positions matching TRBD1. The specimen comprised PBMCs, sampled at surgery. CDR3 in DNA: TGTGCCACCAGTGACAGGGGGAGCGGCACAGATACGCAGTATTTT. Its protein product is CATSDRGSGTDTQYF.